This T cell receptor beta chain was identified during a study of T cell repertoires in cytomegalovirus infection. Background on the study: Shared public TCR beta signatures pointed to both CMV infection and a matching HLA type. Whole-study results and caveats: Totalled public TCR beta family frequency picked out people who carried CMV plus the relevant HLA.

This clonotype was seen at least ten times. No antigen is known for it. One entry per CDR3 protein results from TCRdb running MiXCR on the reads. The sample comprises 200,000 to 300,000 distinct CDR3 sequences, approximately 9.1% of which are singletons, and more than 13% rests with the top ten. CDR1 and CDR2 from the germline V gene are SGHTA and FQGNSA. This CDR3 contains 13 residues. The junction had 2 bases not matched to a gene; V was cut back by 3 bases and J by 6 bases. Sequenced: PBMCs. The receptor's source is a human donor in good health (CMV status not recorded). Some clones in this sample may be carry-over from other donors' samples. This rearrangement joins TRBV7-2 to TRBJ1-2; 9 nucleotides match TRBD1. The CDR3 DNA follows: TGTGCCAGCAGCTTGGACAGGGGAGATGGCTACACCTTC. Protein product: CASSLDRGDGYTF.